The sequence of this T cell receptor beta chain was determined in a study of cytomegalovirus exposure and HLA in healthy donors. Primers: 60 Vbeta forward and 13 Jbeta reverse. TCRdb's table, derived via immunoSEQ multiplex PCR, lists solely in-frame clones and lacks some. The sample contains under 200,000 clones, about three quarters of which appear only once. General study results and limits: Information on immune exposure was restricted to one variable (CMV serostatus). Specific recognition of CMV antigens was confirmed in vitro for a few chains (all CMV-associated).

This CDR3 has 17 residues. The germline gives CDR1 ENHRY, CDR2 SYGVKD. V was clipped by 6 bases and J by 0 bases; unmatched bases: 13. Notes on this clone: No antigen is known for it.

The specimen was PBMCs. This TCR was recovered from a woman between 45 and 65 years old in good health and CMV-seropositive. The V gene is TRBV10-3, the J gene TRBJ2-7; TRBD1 matches at 8 bases. The CDR3 nucleotides are TGTGCCATCAGGCCGGGACAGGCCACCGCCGACTCCTACGAGCAGTACTTC. Translation gives CAIRPGQATADSYEQYF.